This TCR beta chain was sequenced in a study of T cells in localized non-small cell lung cancer. Study-level results: Elevated circulating T cell density in blood was associated with longer overall survival. The study found T cell clonality highest in uninvolved adjacent lung, above tumor. Sequencing was restricted to one tumor region; therefore, heterogeneity remains possible.

About this clone: Its antigen is unidentified.

Produced via immunoSEQ multiplex PCR; TCRdb's table is partial and in-frame only. Among tens of thousands of clones listed, roughly 80% were seen once. This CDR3 has 13 residues. Looked up from germline, CDR1 is SGHAT and CDR2 is FQNNGV. Trimming cost V 3 bases and J 10 bases, with 15 bases left between them. The chain recombines TRBV11-2 with TRBJ1-1, with D tentatively TRBD1 (5 bases). The source was peripheral blood, collected before any cancer treatment. The clonotype originates from a woman aged 40 to 75 with stage I lung adenocarcinoma. CDR3 sequence: CASSFTGGRGAFF. The CDR3 DNA sequence: TGTGCCAGCAGCTTTACGGGGGGAAGGGGAGCTTTCTTT. Looking up the rest from reference TRBV11-2 and TRBJ1-1 gives the full variable domain: EAGVAQSPRYKIIEKRQSVAFWCNPISGHATLYWYQQILGQGPKLLIQFQNNGVVDDSQLPKDRFSAERLKGVDSTLKIQPAKLEDSAVYLCASSFTGGRGAFFGQGTRLTVV.